This TCR beta chain was recovered during a study of T cell repertoires in urothelial bladder cancer (dated by TCRdb to between 2018 and 2021). Regarding the study in general: Clinical stages of the approximately twelve resected lesions were three cT0, three cTa, three cT1 and three cT2 or greater. TCR repertoire clonality in bladder tumors was compared with TCR repertoire clonality in benign bladder inflammation. Roughly 12 patients who had bladder lesions and were undergoing transurethral resection were prospectively identified. Over 9 resected bladder lesions were studied, comprising urothelial carcinoma (UC+) and benign (UC-) specimens. The paper's findings and limits, for the study overall: A median tumor infiltrating lymphocyte percentage of about 1.8% was observed in carcinoma specimens, compared with 9.5% to 15% in benign specimens. Urothelial carcinoma specimens had fewer T cells than benign specimens, with medians of 5,569 and 25,872. In carcinoma specimens a single T-cell clone made up as much as 17% of infiltrating lymphocytes, compared with roughly 2% in benign specimens.

Bladder lesion specimens were collected at transurethral resection and stored at -80C. DNA was isolated from the bladder specimens obtained at transurethral resection. The immunoSEQ assay was used to sequence the CDR3 region of the TCR beta chain. Concerning the study's data processing: For each specimen, T-cell fraction, clonal dominance and maximum TCR clone frequency were calculated. Here the immuneACCESS table is served through TCRdb, limited to in-frame sequences with V and J called. Missing clones are a known gap in these copies; in checked studies unresolved V genes cover under half, and the rest lacks a known reason. The DNA gave D and trimming, while V, J and clone size come from that table. The sample table records around 12,000 clones; around three fifths of these occur just once. The ten biggest clones cover roughly 8.7% of the sample. Unmatched junction bases come to 5, with V trimmed by 4 bases and J by 7 bases. Inclusive of the bounding cysteine and phenylalanine, the CDR3 is 15 residues long. The read is trimmed to its CDR3 DNA, 45 bases read in frame from base 1. CDR1 and CDR2 are drawn from the germline V gene: SGHDN, FVKESK.

In its sample, this clone was seen a few times. What this receptor recognizes is not known. No base quality information exists; no much larger clone differs at one position. The clonotype was recovered from a human donor with urothelial carcinoma. The sample consisted of tumor-infiltrating cells from bladder cancer. Recombination linked TRBV14 to TRBJ1-6, with 9 middle bases fitting TRBD1. CDR3 reads: CASSRKGTGNSPLHF. The nucleotide sequence reads as follows: TGTGCCAGCAGCCGGAAAGGGACAGGGAATTCACCCCTCCACTTT.